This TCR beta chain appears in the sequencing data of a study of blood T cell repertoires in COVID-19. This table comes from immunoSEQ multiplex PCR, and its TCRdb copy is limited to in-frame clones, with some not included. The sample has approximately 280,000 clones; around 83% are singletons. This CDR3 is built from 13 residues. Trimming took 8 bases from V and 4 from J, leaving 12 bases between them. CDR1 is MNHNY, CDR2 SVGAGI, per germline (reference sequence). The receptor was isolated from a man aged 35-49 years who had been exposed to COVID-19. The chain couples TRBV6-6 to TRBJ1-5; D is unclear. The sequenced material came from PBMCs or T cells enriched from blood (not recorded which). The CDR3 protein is CASVEPPNQPQHF. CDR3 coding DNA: TGTGCCAGCGTCGAGCCACCAAATCAGCCCCAGCATTTT.